This T cell receptor (beta chain) was sequenced in a study of blood T cell repertoires in COVID-19. Germline CDR1 is SGHRS and CDR2 is YFSETQ. There are 16 residues in the CDR3. After removal of 4 bases from V and 9 bases from J, the junction contained 14 bases not matched to a gene. Only in-frame clones appear in the TCRdb table, and some are missing; sequencing was by immunoSEQ multiplex PCR. The sample lists 140,000 to 150,000 clones; 84% were seen once. There are a few counts of this clone. This TCR was sampled from a man between 60 and 75 years old with active or convalescent COVID-19. Material: peripheral blood. V usage is TRBV5-1 and J usage is TRBJ2-1, with 9 bases aligning to TRBD1. The CDR3 nucleotides are TGCGCCAGCAGCCCAGGTGGGACAGGGAGATCAGGTGAGCAGTTCTTC. Its protein product is CASSPGGTGRSGEQFF.